This T cell receptor beta chain derives from a study of CD8+CD57+ T cells in acquired aplastic anemia. Genomic DNA acted as the template from which TCR beta VDJ combination and CDR3 sequence profiling were carried out. TCRdb used MiXCR to reprocess the reads, holding one entry per CDR3 protein. The sample has about 130,000 distinct CDR3 sequences; around two fifths are singletons. This CDR3 contains 15 residues. Trimming cost V 4 bases and J 6 bases, with 16 bases left between them. Germline values: CDR1 KGHDR, CDR2 SFDVKD. The sample consisted of sorted CD4+, CD8+, or CD8+CD57+ T cells (not recorded which) from PBMCs. This clonotype was obtained from a human donor in good health, serving as a control. This chain joins TRBV24-1 and TRBJ2-3; D is possibly TRBD2 (6 bases). CDR3 region: CATSDPSTGTDTQYF. The CDR3 nucleotides read TGTGCCACCAGTGACCCGTCGACCGGGACTGATACGCAGTATTTT.